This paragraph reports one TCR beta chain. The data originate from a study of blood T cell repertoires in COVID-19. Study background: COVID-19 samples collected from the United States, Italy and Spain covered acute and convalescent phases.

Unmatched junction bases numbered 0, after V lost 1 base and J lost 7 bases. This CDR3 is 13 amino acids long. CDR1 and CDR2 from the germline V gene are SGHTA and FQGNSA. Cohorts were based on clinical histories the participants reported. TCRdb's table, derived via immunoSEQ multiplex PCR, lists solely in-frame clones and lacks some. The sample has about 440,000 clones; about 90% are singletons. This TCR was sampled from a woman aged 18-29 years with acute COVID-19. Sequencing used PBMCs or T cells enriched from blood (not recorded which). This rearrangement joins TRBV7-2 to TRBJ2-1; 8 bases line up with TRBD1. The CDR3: CASSLGQGNEQFF. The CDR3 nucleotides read TGTGCCAGCAGCTTAGGACAGGGGAATGAGCAGTTCTTC.